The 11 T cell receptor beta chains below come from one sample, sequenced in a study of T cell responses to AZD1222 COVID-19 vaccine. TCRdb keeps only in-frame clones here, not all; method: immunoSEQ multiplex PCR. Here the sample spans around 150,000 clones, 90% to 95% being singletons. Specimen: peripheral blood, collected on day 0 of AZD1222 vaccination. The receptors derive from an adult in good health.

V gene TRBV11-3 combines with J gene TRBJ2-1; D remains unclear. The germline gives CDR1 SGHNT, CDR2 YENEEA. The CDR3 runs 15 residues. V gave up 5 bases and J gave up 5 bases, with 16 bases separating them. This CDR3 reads CASSRIGVSNNEQFF. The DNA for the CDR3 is TGTGCCAGCAGCCGCATAGGTGTTTCGAACAATGAGCAGTTCTTC.

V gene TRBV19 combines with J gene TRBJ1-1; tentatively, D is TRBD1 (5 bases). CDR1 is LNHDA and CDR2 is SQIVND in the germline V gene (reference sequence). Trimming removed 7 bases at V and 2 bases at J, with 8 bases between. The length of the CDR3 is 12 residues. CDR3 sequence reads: CASIQGNTEAFF. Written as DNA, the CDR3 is TGTGCCAGTATTCAGGGCAACACTGAAGCTTTCTTT.

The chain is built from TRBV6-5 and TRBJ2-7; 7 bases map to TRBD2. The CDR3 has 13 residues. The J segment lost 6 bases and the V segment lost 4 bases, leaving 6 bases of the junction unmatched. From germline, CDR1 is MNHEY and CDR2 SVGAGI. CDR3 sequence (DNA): TGTGCCAGCAGTTTTGGGACGGGGGGCGAGCAGTACTTC. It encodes CASSFGTGGEQYF.

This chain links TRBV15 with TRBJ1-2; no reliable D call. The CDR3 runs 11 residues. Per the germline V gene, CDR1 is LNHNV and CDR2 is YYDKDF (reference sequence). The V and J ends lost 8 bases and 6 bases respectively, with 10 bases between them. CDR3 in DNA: TGTGCCACCCGGAGGCAGGATGGCTACACCTTC. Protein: CATRRQDGYTF.

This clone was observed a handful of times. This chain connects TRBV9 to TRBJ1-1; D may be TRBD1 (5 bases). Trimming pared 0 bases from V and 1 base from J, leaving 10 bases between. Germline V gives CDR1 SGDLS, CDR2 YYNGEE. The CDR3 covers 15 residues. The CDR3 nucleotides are TGTGCCAGCAGCGTAGGAGCCAGGGCGAACACTGAAGCTTTCTTT. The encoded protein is CASSVGARANTEAFF.

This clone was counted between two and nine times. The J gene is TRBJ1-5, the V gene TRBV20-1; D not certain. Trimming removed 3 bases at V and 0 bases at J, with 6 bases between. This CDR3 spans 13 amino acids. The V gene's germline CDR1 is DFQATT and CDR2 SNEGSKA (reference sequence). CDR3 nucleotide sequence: TGCAGTGCTAGTCTACGTAGCAATCAGCCCCAGCATTTT. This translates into CSASLRSNQPQHF.

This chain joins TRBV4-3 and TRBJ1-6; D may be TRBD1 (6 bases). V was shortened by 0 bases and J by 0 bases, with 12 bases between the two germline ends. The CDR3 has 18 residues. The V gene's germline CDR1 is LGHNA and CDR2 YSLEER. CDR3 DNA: TGCGCCAGCAGCCAAGATCCGGGGGCAAGCTCCTATAATTCACCCCTCCACTTT. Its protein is CASSQDPGASSYNSPLHF.

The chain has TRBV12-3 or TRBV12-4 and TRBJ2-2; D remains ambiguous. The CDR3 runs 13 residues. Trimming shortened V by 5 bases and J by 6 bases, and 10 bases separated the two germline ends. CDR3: CASSPRGSGELFF. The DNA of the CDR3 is TGTGCCAGCAGTCCCAGAGGTTCCGGGGAGCTGTTTTTT.

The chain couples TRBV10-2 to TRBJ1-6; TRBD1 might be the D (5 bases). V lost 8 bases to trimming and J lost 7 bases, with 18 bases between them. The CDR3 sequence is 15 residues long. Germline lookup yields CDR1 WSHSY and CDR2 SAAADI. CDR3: CASVAGSLGNSPLHF. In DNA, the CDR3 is TGCGCCAGCGTCGCAGGGTCTTTGGGGAATTCACCCCTCCACTTT.

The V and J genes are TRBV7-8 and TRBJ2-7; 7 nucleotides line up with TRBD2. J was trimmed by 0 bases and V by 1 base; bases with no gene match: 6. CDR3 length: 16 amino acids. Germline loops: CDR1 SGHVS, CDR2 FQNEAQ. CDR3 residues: CASSLGQAGSSYEQYF. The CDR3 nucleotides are TGTGCCAGCAGCTTAGGCCAAGCGGGAAGCTCCTACGAGCAGTACTTC.

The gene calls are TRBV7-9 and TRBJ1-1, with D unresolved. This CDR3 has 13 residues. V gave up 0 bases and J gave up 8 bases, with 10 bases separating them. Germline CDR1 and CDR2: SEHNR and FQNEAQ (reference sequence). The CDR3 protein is CASSLAERSEAFF. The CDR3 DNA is TGTGCCAGCAGCTTAGCGGAGCGATCCGAAGCTTTCTTT.